Below are 29 T cell receptor beta chains sequenced from a single sample in a study of cytomegalovirus exposure and HLA in healthy donors. The PCR employed 60 Vbeta primers together with 13 Jbeta primers. Profiling relied on immunoSEQ multiplex PCR, and the TCRdb table lists in-frame clones only, not all of them. The table includes about 200,000 clones, approximately 80% detected once. The sample was PBMCs. The receptors were sampled from a man aged 45-65 years in good health and CMV-seronegative.

This rearrangement joins TRBV9 to TRBJ2-2; tentatively, D is TRBD2 (6 bases). The CDR3 is 15 residues long. V dropped 3 bases and J dropped 1 base, with 10 bases sitting between them. CDR1 and CDR2 from the germline V gene are SGDLS and YYNGEE. CDR3 coding DNA: TGTGCCAGCAGCGCCGGACTATGGAACACCGGGGAGCTGTTTTTT. It translates to CASSAGLWNTGELFF. Based on the CDR3 plus reference TRBV9 and TRBJ2-2, the full variable domain is DSGVTQTPKHLITATGQRVTLRCSPRSGDLSVYWYQQSLDQGLQFLIQYYNGEERAKGNILERFSAQQFPDLHSELNLSSLELGDSALYFCASSAGLWNTGELFFGEGSRLTVL.

The chain is built from TRBV28 and TRBJ1-2; 8 nucleotides agree with TRBD1. Trimming cost V 4 bases and J 4 bases; bases outside gene matches: 8. Germline V lookup: CDR1 MDHEN, CDR2 SYDVKM. CDR3 size: 15 residues. The CDR3 loop reads CASSSDRGGIYGYTF. The CDR3 bases are TGTGCCAGCAGTTCTGACAGGGGAGGGATCTATGGCTACACCTTC.

V usage is TRBV25-1 and J usage is TRBJ2-7; 7 bases agree with TRBD1. The length of the CDR3 is 15 residues. Germline CDR1 MGHDK, CDR2 SYGVNS. Trimming cost V 6 bases and J 3 bases; bases outside gene matches: 11. In DNA form, the CDR3 reads TGTGCCAGCAGGGTCGACAGGGTGAACAACTACGAGCAGTACTTC. Its translation: CASRVDRVNNYEQYF.

The chain carries TRBV30 and TRBJ2-7, with D tentatively TRBD1 (5 bases). The CDR3 extends over 13 amino acids. CDR1 and CDR2 (germline): GTSNPN, SVGIG (reference sequence). Trimming left V 3 bases short and J 5 bases short, with 14 bases between. Written as DNA, the CDR3 is TGTGCCTGGAGGTCAGGGCTTCTCCACGAGCAGTACTTC. Its protein is CAWRSGLLHEQYF. Complete variable domain (other parts from reference TRBV30 and TRBJ2-7): SQTIHQWPATLVQPVGSPLSLECTVEGTSNPNLYWYRQAAGRGLQLLFYSVGIGQISSEVPQNLSASRPQDRQFILSSKKLLLSDSGFYLCAWRSGLLHEQYFGPGTRLTVT.

The V gene is TRBV7-6, the J gene TRBJ2-7, with D unresolved. Per germline, CDR1 SGHVS and CDR2 FNYEAQ. V dropped 0 bases and J dropped 5 bases, with 5 bases sitting between them. The CDR3 spans 12 residues. CDR3 region: CASSLAGDEQYF. The CDR3 bases are TGTGCCAGCAGCTTAGCCGGAGACGAGCAGTACTTC.

V and J are TRBV19 and TRBJ2-7, with 12 bases fitting TRBD2. The CDR3 loop spans 13 amino acids. CDR1 and CDR2 (germline): LNHDA, SQIVND (reference sequence). V lost 6 bases to trimming and J lost 7 bases; unmatched junction nucleotides: 4. The CDR3 loop reads CASSGLAGLEQYF. CDR3 in DNA: TGTGCCAGTAGCGGACTAGCGGGACTGGAGCAGTACTTC.

As for this clone: At one end the junction does not follow the germline gene, possibly because of a read error. The chain employs TRBV15 and TRBJ2-1, with 8 nucleotides matching TRBD2. The CDR3 extends over 16 amino acids. Germline values: CDR1 LNHNV, CDR2 YYDKDF (reference sequence). The CDR3 loop reads CATRREHSGRVNEQFF. The CDR3 coding sequence is TGTGCCACCAGGAGAGAACACAGCGGGAGAGTCAATGAGCAGTTCTTC.

The genes are TRBV7-9 and TRBJ1-4, with D perhaps matching TRBD1 (6 bases). This CDR3 is 16 amino acids long. Between the trimmed V and J ends, which lost 0 bases and 6 bases, there was a span of 14 bases. The germline CDR1 and CDR2 sequences are SEHNR and FQNEAQ (reference sequence). CDR3: CASSLAWAGADEKLFF. The CDR3 nucleotides read TGTGCCAGCAGCTTAGCTTGGGCGGGGGCTGATGAAAAACTGTTTTTT.

V and J are TRBV28 and TRBJ1-1, with no clear D. Germline values: CDR1 MDHEN, CDR2 SYDVKM. The CDR3 covers 14 residues. The germline V and J ends were trimmed by 6 bases and 1 base, with 12 bases remaining between them. CDR3: CASSLTPPNTEAFF. For the CDR3, the DNA is TGTGCCAGCAGCCTCACACCTCCGAACACTGAAGCTTTCTTT.

The gene calls are TRBV28 and TRBJ2-7, with TRBD1 matching over 7 bases. V was clipped by 10 bases and J by 5 bases; unmatched bases: 11. Germline V gene sequence: CDR1 MDHEN, CDR2 SYDVKM. The CDR3 contains 13 residues. Here the CDR3 reads CAIRRDSIDEQYF. As DNA, the CDR3 is TGTGCCATCAGACGGGACAGTATCGACGAGCAGTACTTC. Full variable domain (rest looked up from reference TRBV28 and TRBJ2-7): DVKVTQSSRYLVKRTGEKVFLECVQDMDHENMFWYRQDPGLGLRLIYFSYDVKMKEKGDIPEGYSVSREKKERFSLILESASTNQTSMYLCAIRRDSIDEQYFGPGTRLTVT.

Details on this clone: The sample has other DNA sequences that encode this CDR3 too. The rearrangement uses TRBV5-1 and TRBJ1-2; a weak D match, TRBD1 (5 bases). CDR1 is SGHRS and CDR2 is YFSETQ in the germline V gene. V shed 3 bases and J shed 6 bases, with 9 bases lying between them. This CDR3 is 12 amino acids long. CDR3: CASSSPGNGYTF. The CDR3 DNA follows: TGCGCCAGCAGCTCACCAGGGAATGGCTACACCTTC.

This clone was seen only a few times. The chain joins TRBV30 to TRBJ2-5; tentatively, D is TRBD2 (6 bases). Trimming shortened V by 7 bases and J by 7 bases, and 22 bases separated the two germline ends. The CDR3 totals 14 residues. Per the germline V gene, CDR1 is GTSNPN and CDR2 is SVGIG (reference sequence). The CDR3 region has the DNA TGTGCCTTCTCGGTCGGGAGCGTGAGGGGGACCCAGTACTTC. Amino acid sequence: CAFSVGSVRGTQYF.

The rearrangement uses TRBV19 and TRBJ2-1; possible D gene TRBD2, 5 bases. This CDR3 is 15 amino acids long. Germline loops: CDR1 LNHDA, CDR2 SQIVND (reference sequence). The ends were cut back, 5 bases at V and 3 bases at J, with 14 bases in the middle. The CDR3 coding sequence is TGTGCCAGTAGTCCTAGCAGGAATCTCTACAATGAGCAGTTCTTC. Protein product: CASSPSRNLYNEQFF.

The V call is TRBV6-1, the J call TRBJ2-1; 12 bases are shared with TRBD2. This CDR3 is 17 amino acids long. Germline V lookup: CDR1 MNHNS, CDR2 SASEGT. Losses at the gene ends were 3 bases for V and 9 bases for J; bases not matched to a gene: 12. This CDR3 reads CASSESFLAGGTVEQFF. CDR3 in DNA: TGTGCCAGCAGTGAGAGCTTTCTAGCGGGAGGGACAGTTGAGCAGTTCTTC.

A single count supports this clone. The chain uses TRBV27 and TRBJ2-2; no firm D call. V was pared by 8 bases and J by 5 bases, with 24 bases between. CDR3 length equals 17 residues. Germline-derived CDR1 and CDR2 are MNHEY and SMNVEV (reference sequence). The CDR3 nucleotides read TGTGCCAGCGGATTATGGGTAGCAGAGAGAATAACCGGGGAGCTGTTTTTT. Amino acids: CASGLWVAERITGELFF.

This rearrangement joins TRBV2 to TRBJ2-5, with D maybe TRBD2 (5 bases). The CDR3 spans 13 residues. CDR1 and CDR2 (germline): SNHLY, FYNNEI. V was pared by 2 bases and J by 5 bases, with 9 bases between. In nucleotides, the CDR3 is TGTGCCAGCAGTGAATTGCGCGGGGAGACCCAGTACTTC. As protein: CASSELRGETQYF.

This chain connects TRBV5-4 to TRBJ2-5, with TRBD1 matching 8 bases. Near its end, the DNA agrees better with TRBJ2-7, so the J call may be wrong. This CDR3 is built from 13 residues. Germline V CDR1 and CDR2: SGHNT, YYREEE (reference sequence). CDR3 in DNA: TGTGCCAGCAGCCCGGGACAGGTCCACGAGCAGTACTTC. Its translation: CASSPGQVHEQYF.

This clone has just a few counts. The chain's CDR3 is CASSQRRVPSSYNEQFF. CDR3 DNA: TGTGCCAGCAGCCAAAGGCGGGTCCCGAGCTCCTACAATGAGCAGTTCTTC. This chain joins TRBV7-3 and TRBJ2-1, with D possibly being TRBD2 (5 bases). This CDR3 region has 17 residues. CDR1 SGHTA and CDR2 FQGTGA come from the germline V gene. With 5 bases removed from V and 0 bases from J, the gap between germline ends came to 17 bases.

Remarks on this clone: Other DNA sequences in this specimen translate into the identical CDR3. The genes are TRBV27 and TRBJ1-5; no reliable D call. The CDR3 is made up of 12 amino acids. CDR1 is MNHEY and CDR2 is SMNVEV in the germline V gene (reference sequence). Trimming cost V 6 bases and J 4 bases, with 7 bases left between them. CDR3 DNA: TGTGCCAGCAGCCGGGGTAATCAGCCCCAGCATTTT. This encodes CASSRGNQPQHF.

The chain links TRBV6-6 to TRBJ2-5, with D possibly being TRBD2 (6 bases). The CDR3 covers 12 residues. Trimming removed 8 bases from V and 11 bases from J, with 18 bases in between. The germline V gene has CDR1 MNHNY and CDR2 SVGAGI (reference sequence). This CDR3 reads CASGRGSGEQYF. CDR3 sequence (DNA): TGTGCCAGCGGCCGGGGTAGCGGAGAGCAGTACTTC.

The gene calls are TRBV28 and TRBJ2-7; 8 nucleotides agree with TRBD2. Looked up from germline, CDR1 is MDHEN and CDR2 is SYDVKM. V shed 5 bases and J 2 bases; nucleotides not matched to a gene: 5. This CDR3 contains 14 residues. The CDR3 DNA reads TGTGCCAGCAGTGGGACTAGGGGGGCCTACGAGCAGTACTTC. Translating gives CASSGTRGAYEQYF.

CDR3 sequence: CASSEGRYQPQHF. CDR3 sequence (DNA): TGTGCCAGCAGTGAGGGCAGATATCAGCCCCAGCATTTT. This rearrangement joins TRBV2 to TRBJ1-5; the D is unclear. The CDR3 loop spans 13 amino acids. V dropped 3 bases and J dropped 5 bases, with 8 bases sitting between them. CDR1 SNHLY and CDR2 FYNNEI come from the germline V gene.

This clone was counted only a few times. This chain connects TRBV27 to TRBJ1-1, with a tentative D call TRBD1 (5 bases). In germline, CDR1 is MNHEY, CDR2 SMNVEV (reference sequence). V dropped 2 bases and J dropped 0 bases, with 16 bases sitting between them. The CDR3 is 17 residues long. CDR3 amino acids: CASSLVRLGGLNTEAFF. CDR3 coding DNA: TGTGCCAGCAGTTTAGTTCGACTCGGGGGATTGAACACTGAAGCTTTCTTT.

The gene calls are TRBV7-2 and TRBJ2-1; tentative D call: TRBD2 (6 bases). This CDR3 comprises 19 residues. V dropped 1 base and J dropped 1 base, with 20 bases sitting between them. Germline loops: CDR1 SGHTA, CDR2 FQGNSA. DNA of the CDR3: TGTGCCAGCAGCTTAGGAGGCTCTGTCGGGAGTGGGTCCTACAATGAGCAGTTCTTC. Its protein is CASSLGGSVGSGSYNEQFF.

This clone was found once. The J gene is TRBJ1-4, the V gene TRBV19; TRBD1 matches at 12 bases. V was clipped by 10 bases and J by 7 bases; unmatched bases: 7. CDR1 is LNHDA and CDR2 is SQIVND in the germline V gene (reference sequence). CDR3 length: 14 residues. DNA for the CDR3: TGTGCCACCGGGGACAGGGGGCGAGGTGAAAAACTGTTTTTT. Protein: CATGDRGRGEKLFF.

The chain links TRBV28 to TRBJ1-5; D is uncertain. V was shortened by 4 bases and J by 6 bases, with 13 bases between the two germline ends. The germline V gene has CDR1 MDHEN and CDR2 SYDVKM. CDR3 size: 14 residues. DNA of the CDR3: TGTGCCAGCAGTTCCCGTATGGGCAGTCAGCCCCAGCATTTT. Its protein product is CASSSRMGSQPQHF.

The chain is built from TRBV9 and TRBJ2-7, with D possibly TRBD1 on 5 matching bases. CDR1 and CDR2 from the germline V gene are SGDLS and YYNGEE. V shed 4 bases and J shed 0 bases, with 11 bases lying between them. The CDR3 runs to 14 residues. The chain's CDR3 is CASSPGHNSYEQYF. The CDR3 nucleotides are TGTGCCAGCAGCCCCGGACATAACTCCTACGAGCAGTACTTC. The full variable domain, completed using reference TRBV9 and TRBJ2-7, is DSGVTQTPKHLITATGQRVTLRCSPRSGDLSVYWYQQSLDQGLQFLIQYYNGEERAKGNILERFSAQQFPDLHSELNLSSLELGDSALYFCASSPGHNSYEQYFGPGTRLTVT.

The CDR3 reads CASSLRPQGAGAFF. The CDR3 region has the DNA TGTGCCAGCAGTTTACGGCCTCAGGGGGCGGGAGCTTTCTTT. V usage is TRBV27 and J usage is TRBJ1-1; 8 bases align to TRBD1. V gave up 2 bases and J gave up 10 bases; unmatched junction bases: 9. This CDR3 region has 14 residues. Germline CDR1 is MNHEY and CDR2 is SMNVEV (reference sequence).

The chain couples TRBV2 to TRBJ2-7; 7 bases fit TRBD1. The junction had 4 bases not matched to a gene; V was cut back by 6 bases and J by 2 bases. Per the germline V gene, CDR1 is SNHLY and CDR2 is FYNNEI. This CDR3 is 13 amino acids long. CDR3 amino acids: CASRPGTAYEQYF. CDR3 bases: TGTGCCAGCAGGCCCGGGACAGCCTACGAGCAGTACTTC.